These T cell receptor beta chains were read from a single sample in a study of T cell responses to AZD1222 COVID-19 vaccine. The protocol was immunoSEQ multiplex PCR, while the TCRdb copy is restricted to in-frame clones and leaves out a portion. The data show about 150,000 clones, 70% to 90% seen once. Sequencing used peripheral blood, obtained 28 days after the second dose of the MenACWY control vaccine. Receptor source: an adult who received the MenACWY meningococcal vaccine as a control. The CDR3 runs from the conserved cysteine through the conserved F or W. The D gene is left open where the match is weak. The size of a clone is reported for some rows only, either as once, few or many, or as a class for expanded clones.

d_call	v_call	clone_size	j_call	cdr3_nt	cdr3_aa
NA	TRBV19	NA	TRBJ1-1	TGTGCCAGTAGCGACCAAGGGGGCACTGAAGCTTTCTTT	CASSDQGGTEAFF
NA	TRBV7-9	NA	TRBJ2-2	TGTGCCAGCAGCTTGGACAGCGCTCTGTTAACCGGGGAGCTGTTTTTT	CASSLDSALLTGELFF
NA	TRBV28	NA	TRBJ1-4	TGTGCCAGCAGTCTTTCCTCCGGGGCCGACGGGGAAAAACTGTTTTTT	CASSLSSGADGEKLFF
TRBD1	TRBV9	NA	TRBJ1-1	TGTGCCAGCAGCTCAGGGGGAGAGGGCACTGAAGCTTTCTTT	CASSSGGEGTEAFF
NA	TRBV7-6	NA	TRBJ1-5	TGTGCCAGCAGCTTGCAACCTAATAGCAATCAGCCCCAGCATTTT	CASSLQPNSNQPQHF
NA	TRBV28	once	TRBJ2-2	TGTGCCAGCAGTTTATTGGCAGGGACCGGGGAGCTGTTTTTT	CASSLLAGTGELFF
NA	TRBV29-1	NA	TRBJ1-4	TGCAGCGTCGTGGGGGGAAGTAATGAAAAACTGTTTTTT	CSVVGGSNEKLFF
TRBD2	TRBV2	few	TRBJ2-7	TGTGCCAGCAGTCAGACTAGCGGGAGTGACGAGCAGTACTTC	CASSQTSGSDEQYF
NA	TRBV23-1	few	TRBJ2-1	TGCGCCAGCAGTCAATCGAGGAGCTCCTACAATGAGCAGTTCTTC	CASSQSRSSYNEQFF
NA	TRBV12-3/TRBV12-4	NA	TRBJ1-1	TGTGCCAGCAGTTTTAAGGCAGGGACTGAAGCTTTCTTT	CASSFKAGTEAFF
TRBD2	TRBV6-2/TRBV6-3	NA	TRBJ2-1	TGTGCCAGCAGTTACGACCTCCTAGCGGGAGGGAAGGTTGGCAATGAGCAGTTCTTC	CASSYDLLAGGKVGNEQFF
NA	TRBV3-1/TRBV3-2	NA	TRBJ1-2	TGTGCCAGCAGCACCCGGACAGTTCCCAACTATGGCTACACCTTC	CASSTRTVPNYGYTF
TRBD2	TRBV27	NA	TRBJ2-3	TGTGCCAGCAGCCGACGACTAGCAACGGATACGCAGTATTTT	CASSRRLATDTQYF
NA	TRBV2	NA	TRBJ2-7	TGTGCCAGCAGGGCCAGGGCCTACGAGCAGTACTTC	CASRARAYEQYF
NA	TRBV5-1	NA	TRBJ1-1	TGCGCCAGCAGCTTGAGCTCAAACACTGAAGCTTTCTTT	CASSLSSNTEAFF
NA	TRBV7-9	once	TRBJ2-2	TGTGCCAGCATCATCCCGCCCGGGGCGAACACCGGGGAGCTGTTTTTT	CASIIPPGANTGELFF
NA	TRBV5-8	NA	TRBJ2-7	TGTGCCAGCAGCTTACCAACCTACGAGCAGTACTTC	CASSLPTYEQYF
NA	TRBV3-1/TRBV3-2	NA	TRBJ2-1	TGTGCCAGCAGCCTTGGGGGCACCTACAATGAGCAGTTCTTC	CASSLGGTYNEQFF
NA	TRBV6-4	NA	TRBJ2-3	TGTGCCAGCAGTGACGGGACCGGCGCAGATACGCAGTATTTT	CASSDGTGADTQYF
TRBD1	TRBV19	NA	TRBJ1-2	TGTGCCAGTAGTCCCGGGACAGCTAAGAGCTATGGCTACACCTTC	CASSPGTAKSYGYTF
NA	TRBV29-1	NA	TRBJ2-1	TGCAGCGTTGCGAGGGGGACTGGAGAACACAATGAGCAGTTCTTC	CSVARGTGEHNEQFF
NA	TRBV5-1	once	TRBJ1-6	TGCGCCAGCAGCTATACCATAGACTTCGGGAATTCACCCCTCCACTTT	CASSYTIDFGNSPLHF
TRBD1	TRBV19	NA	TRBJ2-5	TGTGCCAGTAGTAGGGGACAGGGGGGCCAAGAGACCCAGTACTTC	CASSRGQGGQETQYF
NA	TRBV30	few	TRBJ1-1	TGTGCCTGGAGTGAACAGGGAGAAGCTTTCTTT	CAWSEQGEAFF
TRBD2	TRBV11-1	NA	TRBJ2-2	TGTGCCAGCAGCTCTAGCGGGAGAAGCACCGGGGAGCTGTTTTTT	CASSSSGRSTGELFF
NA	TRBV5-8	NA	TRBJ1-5	TGTGCCAGCAGCTTTGGAGACCGTTTCAATCAGCCCCAGCATTTT	CASSFGDRFNQPQHF
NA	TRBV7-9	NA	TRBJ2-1	TGTGCCAGCACCCCTCCGATGGGTCAGCGCCAAGTCATAGAGCAGTTCTTC	CASTPPMGQRQVIEQFF
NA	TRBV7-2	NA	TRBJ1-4	TGTGCCAGCAGCCTAGGCGGGACGATTGAAAAACTGTTTTTT	CASSLGGTIEKLFF
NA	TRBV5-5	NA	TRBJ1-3	TGTGCCAGCAGCTTCGGGGCTGGAAACACCATATATTTT	CASSFGAGNTIYF
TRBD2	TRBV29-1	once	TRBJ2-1	TGCAGCACACTAGCGGGAACTTACAATGAGCAGTTCTTC	CSTLAGTYNEQFF
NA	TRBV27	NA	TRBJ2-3	TGTGCCAGCAGCCTAGGGTTGGGGACTGGGCACGATACGCAGTATTTT	CASSLGLGTGHDTQYF
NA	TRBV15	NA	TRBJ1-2	TGTGCCACCAAGGACGGGGGCTATGGCTACACCTTC	CATKDGGYGYTF
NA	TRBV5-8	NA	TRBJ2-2	TGTGCCAGCAGTTTAGACAGGTTGGCGACCGGGGAGCTGTTTTTT	CASSLDRLATGELFF
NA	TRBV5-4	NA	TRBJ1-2	TGTGCCAGCAGTTCCGGGCCCCTGGGAGGCTACACCTTC	CASSSGPLGGYTF
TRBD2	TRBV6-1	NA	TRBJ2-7	TGTGCCAGCAGTGAAGTAGCGGGAGGGCTAAACGAGCAGTACTTC	CASSEVAGGLNEQYF
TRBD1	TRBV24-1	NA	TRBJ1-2	TGTGCCACCAGTGAGCCGGGACAGGGGGCTAGGGGCTACACCTTC	CATSEPGQGARGYTF
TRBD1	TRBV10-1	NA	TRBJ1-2	TGCGCCAGCAGCACACAGGGGGCTCTTTTCTATGGCTACACCTTC	CASSTQGALFYGYTF
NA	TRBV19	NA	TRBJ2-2	TGTGCCAGTAGTAACCAGGGAATCGGCGGGGAGCTGTTTTTT	CASSNQGIGGELFF
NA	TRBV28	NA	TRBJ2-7	TGTGCCAGCAGTTTAGGGATGTACGAGCAGTACTTC	CASSLGMYEQYF
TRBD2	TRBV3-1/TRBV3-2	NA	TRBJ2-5	TGTGCCAGCAGGGAAGGTAACGGGGGGGCAGAGACCCAGTACTTC	CASREGNGGAETQYF
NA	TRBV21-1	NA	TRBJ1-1	TGTGCCAGCAGAGGCACCCGGGTAAAGGTAGTGAACACTGAAGCTTTCTTT	CASRGTRVKVVNTEAFF
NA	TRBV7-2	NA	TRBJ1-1	TGTGCCAGCAGCCCATACTATAACACTGAAGCTTTCTTT	CASSPYYNTEAFF
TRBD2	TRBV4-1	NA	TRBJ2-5	TGCGCCAGCAGCCAAGTAGGGGTAGCGGGAGCGGGAGAGACCCAGTACTTC	CASSQVGVAGAGETQYF
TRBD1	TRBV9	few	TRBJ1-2	TGTGCCAGCAGCCAGAACCGCGGACAGGGGTCATATGGCTACACCTTC	CASSQNRGQGSYGYTF
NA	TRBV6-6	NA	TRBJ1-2	TGTGCCAGCAGTTACGTAACAGGGTCCTATGGCTACACCTTC	CASSYVTGSYGYTF
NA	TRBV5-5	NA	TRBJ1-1	TGTGCCAGCAGCTTGGAGGCGATGAACACTGAAGCTTTCTTT	CASSLEAMNTEAFF
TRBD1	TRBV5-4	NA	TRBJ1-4	TGTGCCAGCAGCTTGGGAGGACAGGGGGCATTCGGGGAAAAACTGTTTTTT	CASSLGGQGAFGEKLFF
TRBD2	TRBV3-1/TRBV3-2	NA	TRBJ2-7	TGTGCCAGCAGCGTTAGCGGGAAGCAGTACTTC	CASSVSGKQYF
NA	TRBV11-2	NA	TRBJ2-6	TGTGCCAGCAGCTTAGGGCGGGGTACAGGGGCCAACGTCCTGACTTTC	CASSLGRGTGANVLTF
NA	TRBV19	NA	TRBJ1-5	TGTGCCAGTAGTCATGGGAATCAGCCCCAGCATTTT	CASSHGNQPQHF